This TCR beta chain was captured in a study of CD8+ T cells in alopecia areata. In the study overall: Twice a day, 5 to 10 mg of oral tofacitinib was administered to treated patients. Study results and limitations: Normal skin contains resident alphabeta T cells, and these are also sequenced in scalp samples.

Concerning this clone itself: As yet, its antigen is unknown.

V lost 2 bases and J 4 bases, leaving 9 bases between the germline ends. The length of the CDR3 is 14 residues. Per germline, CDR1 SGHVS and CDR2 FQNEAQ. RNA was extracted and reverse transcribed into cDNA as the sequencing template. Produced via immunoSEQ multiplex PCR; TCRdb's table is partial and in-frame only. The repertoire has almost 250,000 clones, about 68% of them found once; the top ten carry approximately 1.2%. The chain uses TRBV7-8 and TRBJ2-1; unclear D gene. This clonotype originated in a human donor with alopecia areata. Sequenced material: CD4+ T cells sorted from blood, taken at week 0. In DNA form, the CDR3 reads TGTGCCAGCAGCTTACACCTGGGATACAATGAGCAGTTCTTC. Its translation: CASSLHLGYNEQFF.